One and the same sample provided the 26 T cell receptor beta chains below, sequenced in a study of TIL therapy for anti-PD-1-resistant metastatic lung cancer. This was the immunoSEQ v3 assay. The assay was immunoSEQ multiplex PCR, and TCRdb's table has in-frame clones only and misses some. The sample shows more than 15,000 clones, about three quarters of them seen only once. As for time point: pre-treatment sample, taken before nivolumab and TIL therapy. The source material was blood, sampled at baseline. The receptors shown here come from a person between 25 and 79 years old with non-small cell lung cancer.

V usage is TRBV21-1 and J usage is TRBJ2-5; TRBD2 is the table's D call, not checked against the DNA. TRBV21-1 represents a pseudogene. CDR3 length equals 17 residues. The CDR3 region is CASSKIPRHSLEETQYF. For the CDR3, the DNA is TGTGCCAGCAGCAAAATCCCGAGGCACTCCCTCGAGGAGACCCAGTACTTC.

The chain combines TRBV7-3 with TRBJ2-5; D ambiguous. Trimming stripped 2 bases from V and 1 base from J, with 8 bases between. Per germline, CDR1 SGHTA and CDR2 FQGTGA. The CDR3 has 14 residues. CDR3 nucleotide sequence: TGTGCCAGCAGCTTAGGATACCCCCAAGAGACCCAGTACTTC. Amino acids: CASSLGYPQETQYF.

The chain combines TRBV29-1 with TRBJ1-4; the D is unclear. The CDR3 runs 13 residues. V was clipped by 6 bases and J by 5 bases, with 13 bases between them. Germline values: CDR1 SQVTM, CDR2 ANQGSEA. Here the CDR3 reads CSVLLPPNEKLFF. The CDR3 region has the DNA TGCAGCGTGCTCCTGCCCCCCAATGAAAAACTGTTTTTT. Full variable domain (rest looked up from reference TRBV29-1 and TRBJ1-4): SAVISQKPSRDICQRGTSLTIQCQVDSQVTMMFWYRQQPGQSLTLIATANQGSEATYESGFVIDKFPISRPNLTFSTLTVSNMSPEDSSIYLCSVLLPPNEKLFFGSGTQLSVL.

The chain uses TRBV9 and TRBJ1-6; a weak D match, TRBD1 (5 bases). This CDR3 comprises 14 residues. V was pared by 3 bases and J by 7 bases, with 11 bases between. The germline V gene encodes CDR1 SGDLS and CDR2 YYNGEE. The CDR3 DNA follows: TGTGCCAGCAGCGGAATGCCAGGGAATTCACCCCTCCACTTT. It encodes CASSGMPGNSPLHF.

This rearrangement joins TRBV11-2 to TRBJ2-7, with D perhaps matching TRBD1 (6 bases). The CDR3 length is 15 residues. The germline V gene has CDR1 SGHAT and CDR2 FQNNGV. Trimming shortened V by 3 bases and J by 5 bases, and 17 bases separated the two germline ends. The CDR3: CASSFTAGAQDEQYF. DNA for the CDR3: TGTGCCAGCAGCTTCACGGCAGGGGCACAAGACGAGCAGTACTTC.

The J gene is TRBJ2-1, the V gene TRBV5-1, with D possibly matching TRBD2 (6 bases). The CDR3 length is 16 residues. V lost 4 bases and J lost 4, with 18 bases in between. The germline V gene encodes CDR1 SGHRS and CDR2 YFSETQ. The CDR3 nucleotides read TGCGCCAGCAGCCCAATCCGGGACTTGATTTACAATGAGCAGTTCTTC. Amino acids: CASSPIRDLIYNEQFF.

The chain joins TRBV6-5 to TRBJ1-3; D not resolved. The V end lost 6 bases, the J end lost 0 bases, and 12 bases lay between the germline ends. CDR1 and CDR2 (germline): MNHEY, SVGAGI. The CDR3 spans 15 residues. This chain's CDR3 is CASRNGRVSGNTIYF. CDR3 DNA: TGTGCCAGCAGAAACGGACGGGTCTCTGGAAACACCATATATTTT.

This clone came up a few times. The chain employs TRBV4-2 and TRBJ1-5; the D gene is possibly TRBD1 (5 bases). The length of the CDR3 is 15 residues. Germline lookup yields CDR1 LGHNA and CDR2 YNFKEQ. Trimming left V 6 bases short and J 5 bases short, with 17 bases between. The CDR3 nucleotides are TGTGCCAGCAGAGAATCCGGGGGAAACGATCAGCCCCAGCATTTT. This encodes CASRESGGNDQPQHF.

The chain employs TRBV7-2 and TRBJ1-1, with TRBD1 matching over 9 bases. V was clipped by 6 bases and J by 8 bases; unmatched bases: 10. Germline loops: CDR1 SGHTA, CDR2 FQGNSA. The CDR3 runs 14 residues. The CDR3 reads CASSRDGTGTEAFF. The CDR3 DNA reads TGTGCCAGCAGTCGAGACGGGACAGGGACCGAAGCTTTCTTT. The entire variable domain, with the rest obtained from reference TRBV7-2 and TRBJ1-1, is as follows: GAGVSQSPSNKVTEKGKDVELRCDPISGHTALYWYRQSLGQGLEFLIYFQGNSAPDKSGLPSDRFSAERTGGSVSTLTIQRTQQEDSAVYLCASSRDGTGTEAFFGQGTRLTVV.

The J gene is TRBJ2-2, the V gene TRBV29-1; D is ambiguous. V shed 5 bases and J shed 7 bases, with 8 bases lying between them. Per germline, CDR1 SQVTM and CDR2 ANQGSEA. The CDR3 length is 11 residues. The CDR3, as DNA: TGCAGCGTTTTAGGGCTCGGGGAGCTGTTTTTT. This sequence encodes CSVLGLGELFF.

On this clone: The junction and the germline gene differ at one end; a read error may be behind it. V gene TRBV7-2 combines with J gene TRBJ2-1; D possibly uses TRBD1 or TRBD2 (5 bases each). This CDR3 spans 12 amino acids. Looked up from germline, CDR1 is SGHTA and CDR2 is FQGNSA. The CDR3 bases are TGTGCCAGCAGCAGTTCCGGGACCCGGCTGCTCTTC. Its protein product is CASSSSGTRLLF.

The rearrangement uses TRBV20-1 and TRBJ2-7, with D perhaps TRBD1 (6 bases). The CDR3 runs 13 residues. V gave up 3 bases and J gave up 2 bases, with 11 bases separating them. Germline lookup yields CDR1 DFQATT and CDR2 SNEGSKA (reference sequence). Here the CDR3 reads CSASGDNPYEQYF. For the CDR3, the DNA is TGCAGTGCTAGTGGGGACAATCCCTACGAGCAGTACTTC.

J is TRBJ1-1 and V is TRBV29-1; the match to TRBD1 covers 9 bases. The CDR3 is 14 residues long. After removal of 5 bases from V and 5 bases from J, the junction contained 9 bases not matched to a gene. Germline CDR1 reads SQVTM; CDR2 reads ANQGSEA. The CDR3 reads CSVSRDRERTEAFF. The CDR3 bases are TGCAGCGTTAGCCGGGACAGGGAAAGAACTGAAGCTTTCTTT.

The chain has TRBV29-1 and TRBJ2-3, with D possibly matching TRBD1 (5 bases). This CDR3 is built from 16 residues. CDR1 and CDR2 from the germline V gene are SQVTM and ANQGSEA. The ends were cut back, 3 bases at V and 0 bases at J, with 16 bases in the middle. This chain's CDR3 is CSVERPEGVSTDTQYF. CDR3 DNA: TGCAGCGTTGAGAGACCGGAAGGGGTGAGCACAGATACGCAGTATTTT.

This clone is a singleton in its sample. The chain employs TRBV9 and TRBJ2-3; D gene ambiguous. The V gene lost 3 bases and the J gene lost 0 bases, with 11 bases spanning the gap. This CDR3 contains 15 residues. Germline V gene sequence: CDR1 SGDLS, CDR2 YYNGEE. The CDR3 DNA reads TGTGCCAGCAGCGGCACTCAGACTAGCACAGATACGCAGTATTTT. Translation gives CASSGTQTSTDTQYF.

This chain uses TRBV5-6 with TRBJ2-2, with TRBD1 identical over 9 bases. V was pared by 5 bases and J by 5 bases, with 7 bases of the junction left unmatched. The CDR3 covers 15 residues. Looked up from germline, CDR1 is SGHDT and CDR2 is YYEEEE. CDR3 bases: TGTGCCAGCAGTTACAGGGACAGGGCGACCGGGGAGCTGTTTTTT. Amino acid sequence: CASSYRDRATGELFF.

The V call is TRBV11-2, the J call TRBJ2-1; TRBD2 matches 8 bases. The CDR3 is 14 residues long. V was clipped by 8 bases and J by 10 bases; unmatched bases: 13. Germline V lookup: CDR1 SGHAT, CDR2 FQNNGV. The chain's CDR3 is CASLRAGGSYEQFF. The CDR3 DNA sequence: TGTGCCAGCCTGAGGGCGGGGGGTAGTTACGAGCAGTTCTTC.

V and J are TRBV9 and TRBJ2-7, with 10 bases that match TRBD2. The CDR3 extends over 14 amino acids. V trimming: 2 bases; J trimming: 5 bases; junction bases outside the gene matches: 4. Germline V gene sequence: CDR1 SGDLS, CDR2 YYNGEE. CDR3 sequence: CASSVTSGTHEQYF. The DNA of the CDR3 is TGTGCCAGCAGCGTCACTAGCGGGACCCACGAGCAGTACTTC.

The chain couples TRBV5-4 to TRBJ2-3; tentative D call: TRBD2 (5 bases). Germline CDR1 reads SGHNT; CDR2 reads YYREEE (reference sequence). This CDR3 has 14 residues. Trimming took 3 bases from V and 11 from J, leaving 19 bases between them. As DNA, the CDR3 is TGTGCCAGCAGCTCCCCCCGAGGGCCCAGTGAGCAGTATTTT. It yields the protein CASSSPRGPSEQYF.

Only a few counts were recorded for this clone. The chain employs TRBV19 and TRBJ1-6; D remains ambiguous. Trimming took off 5 bases at V and 10 bases at J, with 15 bases between the two ends. Germline V gives CDR1 LNHDA, CDR2 SQIVND (reference sequence). The CDR3 spans 14 residues. CDR3 protein: CASSFQGMNSPLHF. The DNA of the CDR3 is TGTGCCAGTAGTTTTCAAGGAATGAACTCACCCCTCCACTTT.

This sequence joins TRBV9 and TRBJ2-3, with a tentative D call TRBD1 (7 bases). The CDR3 is 16 amino acids. Germline CDR1 is SGDLS and CDR2 is YYNGEE. V gave up 0 bases and J gave up 1 base, with 12 bases separating them. The CDR3 bases are TGTGCCAGCAGCGTAGGTCGGGGGACAGGCACAGATACGCAGTATTTT. Its protein is CASSVGRGTGTDTQYF. Together with reference TRBV9 and TRBJ2-3, the CDR3 gives the full variable domain: DSGVTQTPKHLITATGQRVTLRCSPRSGDLSVYWYQQSLDQGLQFLIQYYNGEERAKGNILERFSAQQFPDLHSELNLSSLELGDSALYFCASSVGRGTGTDTQYFGPGTRLTVL.

This clone appeared a single time. The chain employs TRBV6-2 or TRBV6-3 and TRBJ1-1; D gene ambiguous. Deletions cut 6 bases from V and 2 bases from J, with 16 bases between. Germline V gene data show CDR1 as MNHEY and CDR2 as SVGEGT. CDR3 length equals 15 residues. The CDR3 DNA sequence: TGTGCCAGCAGCCCGGGCCCAATTGGCAACACTGAAGCTTTCTTT. It encodes CASSPGPIGNTEAFF.

The chain carries TRBV5-1 and TRBJ2-2; 7 bases agree with TRBD1. CDR3 length: 15 amino acids. Germline loops: CDR1 SGHRS, CDR2 YFSETQ. V shed 1 base, J shed 7 bases, and the junction held 7 bases outside the gene matches. The CDR3 nucleotides read TGCGCCAGCAGCTTGTTCGCCCAGGGGGACGGGGAGCTGTTTTTT. Translating it yields CASSLFAQGDGELFF.

This clone was detected only a few times. The V gene is TRBV5-8, the J gene TRBJ1-2; maybe TRBD1 (5 bases). Germline lookup yields CDR1 SGHTS and CDR2 YDEGEE. The CDR3 contains 11 residues. Trimming pared 9 bases from V and 8 bases from J, leaving 14 bases between. Here the CDR3 reads CATAKGVGYTF. CDR3 nucleotides: TGTGCCACAGCCAAAGGGGTAGGCTACACCTTC.

This chain joins TRBV30 and TRBJ1-2, with 8 bases that match TRBD1. The CDR3 length is 14 residues. The V gene end was trimmed by 5 bases and the J gene end by 7 bases; junction bases not matched to a gene: 12. CDR1 and CDR2 (germline): GTSNPN, SVGIG (reference sequence). The CDR3 DNA sequence: TGTGCCTGGCAGGGGGCTCCGGCGGGGGGTGGCTACACCTTC. It encodes CAWQGAPAGGGYTF.

V gene TRBV6-2 or TRBV6-3 combines with J gene TRBJ2-5, with D perhaps TRBD1 (5 bases). V was cut by 2 bases and J by 0 bases, with 13 bases left in between. CDR1 is MNHEY and CDR2 is SVGEGT in the germline V gene. CDR3 length: 16 residues. The CDR3 here is CASSYGAGLYQETQYF. Written as DNA, the CDR3 is TGTGCCAGCAGTTACGGGGCAGGATTGTACCAAGAGACCCAGTACTTC.